This T cell receptor beta chain was sequenced in a study of T-cell reconstitution after alpha-beta-depleted transplantation in children. General study findings and limits: Reportedly, alpha-beta T cells present about two months post-transplant originated from several hundred expanded clones of graft origin.

Turning to this clonotype: Its specificity is unknown.

Construction of the TCRbeta library involved unique molecular identifiers. MiXCR, run by TCRdb on the PCR reads, gives a single entry per CDR3 protein. The table includes 800,000 to 1,000,000 distinct CDR3 sequences, about 29% detected once. The source was PBMCs, mostly from graft donor cells, collected 360 days after TCRalphabeta/CD19-depleted stem cell transplant. This sequence was found in a boy under two years old who had a stem cell transplant for SCID, so the T cells may come from the graft donor.

This CDR3 is CAINRGLRQGQGTDTQYF. In DNA, the CDR3 is TGTGCCATCAATCGAGGTCTAAGACAGGGACAGGGCACAGATACGCAGTATTTT. The genes are TRBV10-3 and TRBJ2-3; 8 nucleotides agree with TRBD1. Germline values: CDR1 ENHRY, CDR2 SYGVKD. The CDR3 covers 18 residues. V shed 7 bases and J 1 base; nucleotides not matched to a gene: 16.